The 17 T cell receptor beta chains reported below all come from one sample, sequenced in a study of early T cells in non-severe SARS-CoV-2 infection. One entry per CDR3 protein results from TCRdb running MiXCR on the 5' RACE reads. The data contain approximately 26,000 distinct CDR3 sequences, about 5% of them singletons. Material: whole blood. The receptor source for this set is an adult who was a healthcare worker with PCR-confirmed SARS-CoV-2 infection or an uninfected control (not recorded which).

The genes are TRBV7-9 and TRBJ1-4, with 7 bases matching TRBD1. The CDR3 is 17 residues long. Germline loops: CDR1 SEHNR, CDR2 FQNEAQ (reference sequence). The V gene end was trimmed by 4 bases and the J gene end by 5 bases; junction bases not matched to a gene: 13. CDR3 amino acids: CASSSGTDRRLNEKLFF. CDR3 bases: TGTGCCAGCAGCTCAGGGACAGATAGACGACTAAATGAAAAACTGTTTTTT.

There are many counts of this clonotype. This chain joins TRBV20-1 and TRBJ2-1; 8 bases line up with TRBD2. The J segment lost 4 bases and the V segment lost 6 bases, leaving 14 bases of the junction unmatched. The CDR3 is 16 residues long. Germline V gene data show CDR1 as DFQATT and CDR2 as SNEGSKA (reference sequence). Written as DNA, the CDR3 is TGCAGTGCCACCGCCCGACCGGGACTAGTGTACAATGAGCAGTTCTTC. Amino acid sequence: CSATARPGLVYNEQFF.

This clonotype was counted a few times. This sequence joins TRBV7-9 and TRBJ1-5, with D possibly TRBD1 on 5 matching bases. V was pared by 3 bases and J by 4 bases, with 10 bases between. The CDR3 is made up of 14 amino acids. The germline V gene encodes CDR1 SEHNR and CDR2 FQNEAQ (reference sequence). The CDR3, as DNA: TGTGCCAGCAGCTTCTTCGGGGCAAATCAGCCCCAGCATTTT. Its protein product is CASSFFGANQPQHF.

The sample holds many counts of this clonotype. V usage is TRBV5-1 and J usage is TRBJ2-7; 8 bases are a match to TRBD1. Germline CDR1 is SGHRS and CDR2 is YFSETQ. The CDR3 is 15 residues long. V was clipped by 3 bases and J by 5 bases; unmatched bases: 10. CDR3 bases: TGCGCCAGCAGCTCCGGACAGGGAAGAACGCACGAGCAGTACTTC. Its translation: CASSSGQGRTHEQYF.

The V gene is TRBV19, the J gene TRBJ2-3; 8 bases match TRBD1. The CDR3 length is 16 residues. After removal of 4 bases from V and 0 bases from J, the junction contained 6 bases not matched to a gene. Per germline, CDR1 LNHDA and CDR2 SQIVND (reference sequence). The CDR3, as DNA: TGTGCCAGTAGTACCCGGACAGGGTCTAGCACAGATACGCAGTATTTT. Encoded protein: CASSTRTGSSTDTQYF.

This clonotype was recorded at least ten times. The chain has TRBV29-1 and TRBJ2-7; 12 bases agree with TRBD2. V shed 7 bases and J 1 base; nucleotides not matched to a gene: 8. The CDR3 has 15 amino acids. Germline assignment: CDR1 SQVTM and CDR2 ANQGSEA. Written as DNA, the CDR3 is TGCAGCGCCGTCCTAGCGGGAGGGCCGTCCTACGAGCAGTACTTC. Translation: CSAVLAGGPSYEQYF.

The chain has TRBV3-1 and TRBJ2-7; 8 nucleotides line up with TRBD2. This CDR3 has 14 residues. CDR1 and CDR2 from the germline V gene are LGHDT and YNNKEL (reference sequence). The V and J ends lost 1 base and 9 bases, in that order; junction bases with no gene match: 8. This CDR3 is CASSQGAGVGGQYF. DNA for the CDR3: TGTGCCAGCAGCCAAGGAGCGGGAGTGGGAGGGCAGTACTTC.

This clonotype has at least ten counts. The chain employs TRBV20-1 and TRBJ2-1, with D possibly TRBD1 on 5 matching bases. The germline V gene encodes CDR1 DFQATT and CDR2 SNEGSKA (reference sequence). This CDR3 region has 13 residues. Trimming left V 6 bases short and J 2 bases short, with 11 bases between. CDR3 nucleotide sequence: TGCAGTGCGGTAATGGGGCCCTACAATGAGCAGTTCTTC. The encoded protein is CSAVMGPYNEQFF.

This clonotype was observed a single time. The chain combines TRBV29-1 with TRBJ2-7; D possibly corresponds to TRBD1 (5 bases). Looked up from germline, CDR1 is SQVTM and CDR2 is ANQGSEA. V gave up 1 base and J gave up 2 bases, with 6 bases separating them. CDR3 length equals 12 residues. The CDR3 loop reads CSVEGQTYEQYF. The DNA for the CDR3 is TGCAGCGTTGAAGGACAGACCTACGAGCAGTACTTC.

This clonotype occurred many times. The gene calls are TRBV5-1 and TRBJ2-2, with D possibly TRBD2 on 6 matching bases. The CDR3 covers 15 residues. The germline V and J ends were trimmed by 4 bases and 1 base, with 11 bases remaining between them. Germline values: CDR1 SGHRS, CDR2 YFSETQ. DNA for the CDR3: TGCGCCAGCAGCCTGCCGGGAGTGAACACCGGGGAGCTGTTTTTT. Protein: CASSLPGVNTGELFF.

Remarks on this clonotype: This may be a read error: a much more frequent sequence differs by one nucleotide. V and J are TRBV6-4 and TRBJ2-3; TRBD2 agrees at 8 bases. Looked up from germline, CDR1 is MRHNA and CDR2 is SNTAGT. The CDR3 has 15 residues. Germline trimming cut 8 bases from V and 2 bases from J; bases unmatched to any gene: 9. CDR3 sequence (DNA): TGTGCCAGCTCCCCTATAGCGGGATTCACAGATACGCAGTATTTT. This translates into CASSPIAGFTDTQYF.

The rearrangement joins TRBV19 to TRBJ2-1; 8 bases match TRBD2. In germline, CDR1 is LNHDA, CDR2 SQIVND (reference sequence). V shed 3 bases, J shed 8 bases, and the junction held 6 bases outside the gene matches. The CDR3 is made up of 14 amino acids. The CDR3 DNA sequence: TGTGCCAGTAGTATCCGGGGGGGTGTTTATGAGCAGTTCTTC. Encoded protein: CASSIRGGVYEQFF. Combining the CDR3 with reference TRBV19 and TRBJ2-1 gives the whole variable domain DGGITQSPKYLFRKEGQNVTLSCEQNLNHDAMYWYRQDPGQGLRLIYYSQIVNDFQKGDIAEGYSVSREKKESFPLTVTSAQKNPTAFYLCASSIRGGVYEQFFGPGTRLTVL.

By share, this clonotype counts as medium-sized. The chain employs TRBV29-1 and TRBJ2-1; possibly TRBD1 for D (6 bases). Trimming left V 1 base short and J 10 bases short, with 14 bases between. The V gene's germline CDR1 is SQVTM and CDR2 ANQGSEA. This CDR3 is built from 13 residues. CDR3 in amino acids: CSVEGDKDAEQFF. The CDR3 coding sequence is TGCAGCGTTGAAGGGGACAAGGATGCGGAGCAGTTCTTC.

This clonotype has more than one count but fewer than ten. The chain is built from TRBV7-3 and TRBJ2-1; D may be TRBD2 (7 bases). CDR1 is SGHTA and CDR2 is FQGTGA in the germline V gene. V was pared by 2 bases and J by 6 bases, with 20 bases between. The CDR3 totals 17 residues. DNA of the CDR3: TGTGCCAGCAGCTTAGGCGGGGGCGCCGGTCTGCGCAATGAGCAGTTCTTC. Its translation is CASSLGGGAGLRNEQFF.

This clonotype was recorded many times. V and J are TRBV10-1 and TRBJ2-1, with 11 positions matching TRBD2. This CDR3 spans 16 amino acids. Germline trimming cut 2 bases from V and 6 bases from J; bases unmatched to any gene: 6. The germline CDR1 and CDR2 sequences are WNHNN and SYGVQD (reference sequence). The CDR3 protein is CASSEEGLAGGNEQFF. The CDR3 DNA follows: TGCGCCAGCAGTGAGGAGGGCCTAGCGGGAGGCAATGAGCAGTTCTTC.

This clonotype was detected ten times or more. V and J are TRBV5-1 and TRBJ2-1; the match to TRBD2 covers 13 bases. Per the germline V gene, CDR1 is SGHRS and CDR2 is YFSETQ. The V and J ends lost 4 bases and 6 bases, in that order; junction bases with no gene match: 4. The CDR3 is 15 residues long. CDR3 in DNA: TGCGCCAGCAGCCCGGGACTAGCGGGACCCAATGAGCAGTTCTTC. As protein: CASSPGLAGPNEQFF.

The table lists this clonotype with a few counts. The chain carries TRBV6-5 and TRBJ1-1; the D is unclear. CDR3 length: 13 amino acids. Germline CDR1 reads MNHEY; CDR2 reads SVGAGI. V lost 6 bases, J lost 7 bases, and 15 bases lay in between. CDR3 sequence (DNA): TGTGCCAGCAGGCCACACGGGATCCTTGAAGCTTTCTTT. Translation: CASRPHGILEAFF.